This T cell receptor (beta chain) was sequenced for a study of regulatory and conventional T cells in RAG deficiency. Study-level findings and limits: Shorter CDR3s in all patient subsets; >75% Treg-Tconv overlap in Omenn. Control T-cell subsets had markedly higher Shannon entropy and lower Simpson indices than RAG-deficient patients.

Regulatory T cells were sorted from blood as CD4+ CD25-high CD127-low cells. This clone was detected only once. The target antigen is unknown. The data were produced by immunoSEQ multiplex PCR, yet TCRdb's version contains in-frame clones alone and is incomplete. The repertoire has roughly 8,500 clones, approximately 93% of them found once; the top ten carry 1.5% to 1.7%. The CDR3 runs 15 residues. Per germline, CDR1 SEHNR and CDR2 FQNEAQ (reference sequence). The V gene end was trimmed by 4 bases and the J gene end by 3 bases; junction bases not matched to a gene: 7. This same sample was also taken into another study, of regulatory T cells. From that paper: The PCR used 52 TRBV and 13 TRBJ primers.

This clonotype was obtained from a human donor in good health. What was sequenced was CD127- CD25+ CD4+ Tregs sorted from blood. The V gene is TRBV7-9, the J gene TRBJ2-7, with TRBD2 matching 9 bases. The CDR3 DNA sequence: TGTGCCAGCAGCTCGATGGGACTAGCCGGCTACGAGCAGTACTTC. It yields the protein CASSSMGLAGYEQYF.